The 23 T cell receptor beta chains reported below all come from one sample, sequenced in a study of chemoradiotherapy in HPV16-positive cancers. Here immunoSEQ multiplex PCR was the method, and the copy in TCRdb shows in-frame clones only, minus some. Here the sample spans 20,000 to 25,000 clones, approximately 73% being singletons. This specimen was taken from a patient who underwent chemoradiotherapy. Receptors were obtained from a human donor with HPV-associated anogenital cancer.

CDR3 nucleotide sequence: TGTGCCAGCAGCACGCCGGGAGTCACAAACACTGAAGCTTTCTTT. Residues: CASSTPGVTNTEAFF. V usage is TRBV7-8 and J usage is TRBJ1-1; no clear D. Trimming took 5 bases from V and 2 from J, leaving 15 bases between them. Germline V gene data show CDR1 as SGHVS and CDR2 as FQNEAQ. The CDR3 runs 15 residues.

This clone came up a few times. The gene calls are TRBV6-5 and TRBJ1-5; D is perhaps TRBD1 (6 bases). CDR3 size: 14 residues. Deletions cut 2 bases from V and 4 bases from J, with 9 bases between. Germline values: CDR1 MNHEY, CDR2 SVGAGI. This CDR3 is CASSYGGGNQPQHF. The CDR3 DNA reads as TGTGCCAGCAGTTACGGAGGGGGGAATCAGCCCCAGCATTTT.

In its sample, this clone was seen once. The J gene is TRBJ2-7, the V gene TRBV4-3; 8 bases align to TRBD1. The V segment lost 0 bases and the J segment 1 base; nucleotides outside the gene matches: 2. This CDR3 is built from 15 residues. From germline, CDR1 is LGHNA and CDR2 YSLEER. CDR3: CASSQDRQGSYEQYF. The CDR3 coding sequence is TGCGCCAGCAGCCAAGATCGACAGGGGTCCTACGAGCAGTACTTC.

This clone appeared a few times. The gene calls are TRBV6-6 and TRBJ1-5, with 7 bases matching TRBD1. The CDR3 is 15 residues long. Germline V CDR1 and CDR2: MNHNY, SVGAGI (reference sequence). V shed 5 bases, J shed 1 base, and the junction held 5 bases outside the gene matches. The CDR3 sequence is CASSKRTGSNQPQHF. Written as DNA, the CDR3 is TGTGCCAGCAGTAAACGGACAGGCAGCAATCAGCCCCAGCATTTT.

The chain carries TRBV19 and TRBJ1-3, with 11 bases that match TRBD1. J was trimmed by 3 bases and V by 6 bases; bases with no gene match: 1. Germline V gene sequence: CDR1 LNHDA, CDR2 SQIVND (reference sequence). CDR3 length: 14 residues. The CDR3 DNA follows: TGTGCCAGTAGGGGGACAGGGGGTGGAAACACCATATATTTT. Translating gives CASRGTGGGNTIYF.

V is TRBV6-1 and J is TRBJ2-5; D is unresolved. Trimming stripped 5 bases from V and 1 base from J, with 5 bases between. Germline V gives CDR1 MNHNS, CDR2 SASEGT. This CDR3 region has 12 residues. The CDR3 reads CASSSIQETQYF. The CDR3 bases are TGTGCCAGCAGTTCCATCCAAGAGACCCAGTACTTC.

The chain uses TRBV9 and TRBJ2-1; D possibly corresponds to TRBD1 (5 bases). Trimming shortened V by 4 bases and J by 0 bases, and 11 bases separated the two germline ends. The CDR3 consists of 15 residues. CDR1 and CDR2 (germline): SGDLS, YYNGEE. CDR3 region: CASSRQSASYNEQFF. The CDR3 DNA is TGTGCCAGCAGCCGACAGTCAGCCTCCTACAATGAGCAGTTCTTC.

This rearrangement joins TRBV4-1 to TRBJ1-1; D call uncertain. The germline V and J ends were trimmed by 3 bases and 5 bases, with 13 bases remaining between them. Germline CDR1 MGHRA, CDR2 YSYEKL. The CDR3 extends over 14 amino acids. The CDR3 loop is CASSHSEGGTEAFF. In nucleotides, the CDR3 is TGCGCCAGCAGCCATAGTGAGGGAGGGACTGAAGCTTTCTTT.

V is TRBV7-9 and J is TRBJ2-5; the D is unclear. Trimming left V 5 bases short and J 2 bases short, with 15 bases between. The CDR3 contains 15 residues. From germline, CDR1 is SEHNR and CDR2 FQNEAQ (reference sequence). The CDR3 nucleotides are TGTGCCAGCAGCCCTCATTCACCGGAACAAGAGACCCAGTACTTC. Amino acid sequence: CASSPHSPEQETQYF.

V and J are TRBV7-9 and TRBJ2-3; D is perhaps TRBD1 (6 bases). With 10 bases removed from V and 0 bases from J, the gap between germline ends came to 14 bases. The CDR3 has 14 amino acids. The germline gives CDR1 SEHNR, CDR2 FQNEAQ (reference sequence). The CDR3 spells CATGQSSSTDTQYF. The DNA for the CDR3 is TGTGCCACCGGACAGTCTTCTAGCACAGATACGCAGTATTTT.

The V call is TRBV11-2, the J call TRBJ1-2, with TRBD1 as a possible D gene (5 bases). The CDR3 is 15 amino acids. Trimming removed 5 bases from V and 4 bases from J, with 17 bases in between. Germline V gene data show CDR1 as SGHAT and CDR2 as FQNNGV. The DNA of the CDR3 is TGTGCCAGCAGCGTTTTGGGCGGGGCACCCTATGGCTACACCTTC. This sequence encodes CASSVLGGAPYGYTF.

The chain carries TRBV2 and TRBJ1-6, with D perhaps matching TRBD1 (6 bases). Trimming shortened V by 0 bases and J by 9 bases, and 15 bases separated the two germline ends. Germline assignment: CDR1 SNHLY and CDR2 FYNNEI. The CDR3 runs to 16 residues. CDR3 amino acids: CASSEAESGVGSPLHF. In nucleotides, the CDR3 is TGTGCCAGCAGTGAAGCGGAGTCAGGGGTAGGTTCACCCCTCCACTTT. Full variable domain (remainder filled in from reference TRBV2 and TRBJ1-6): EPEVTQTPSHQVTQMGQEVILRCVPISNHLYFYWYRQILGQKVEFLVSFYNNEISEKSEIFDDQFSVERPDGSNFTLKIRSTKLEDSAMYFCASSEAESGVGSPLHFGNGTRLTVT.

The chain has TRBV7-2 and TRBJ2-1; D gene unclear. Germline V gene lookup returns CDR1 SGHTA and CDR2 FQGNSA. Deletions cut 3 bases from V and 8 bases from J, with 11 bases between. This CDR3 is 13 amino acids long. The CDR3, as DNA: TGTGCCAGCAGCTTCGGTTTTTTGGATGAGCAGTTCTTC. It translates to CASSFGFLDEQFF.

The CDR3 nucleotides read TGTGCCAGCAGCCCAATGCCGCCAGCGAACACCGGGGAGCTGTTTTTT. Its translation is CASSPMPPANTGELFF. This rearrangement joins TRBV7-3 to TRBJ2-2; D call uncertain. V lost 5 bases, J lost 0 bases, and 13 bases lay in between. Germline assignment: CDR1 SGHTA and CDR2 FQGTGA. This CDR3 contains 16 residues.

A few counts support this clone. The chain recombines TRBV7-2 with TRBJ1-6; D is uncertain. The V gene's germline CDR1 is SGHTA and CDR2 FQGNSA. The CDR3 is made up of 13 amino acids. V gave up 5 bases and J gave up 10 bases, with 12 bases separating them. In DNA form, the CDR3 reads TGTGCCAGCAGCCCCAAGATAGGCTCACCCCTCCACTTT. Its protein product is CASSPKIGSPLHF.

This clone appeared a single time. The chain employs TRBV7-2 and TRBJ2-3; TRBD2 matches at 10 bases. The CDR3 covers 17 residues. Germline trimming cut 4 bases from V and 1 base from J; bases unmatched to any gene: 8. Germline V gene data show CDR1 as SGHTA and CDR2 as FQGNSA. CDR3: CASSSQTSGWGTDTQYF. CDR3 DNA sequence: TGTGCCAGCAGCTCTCAGACTAGCGGGTGGGGCACAGATACGCAGTATTTT.

The chain has TRBV28 and TRBJ2-3; the D is unclear. In germline, CDR1 is MDHEN, CDR2 SYDVKM. Trimming took off 2 bases at V and 2 bases at J, with 5 bases between the two ends. The CDR3 runs 13 residues. CDR3 sequence: CASSLSLTDTQYF. For the CDR3, the DNA is TGTGCCAGCAGTTTAAGTCTCACAGATACGCAGTATTTT.

The rearrangement links TRBV28 to TRBJ2-3; D is ambiguous. Between the trimmed V and J ends, which lost 7 bases and 4 bases, there was a span of 24 bases. The CDR3 loop spans 17 amino acids. CDR1 and CDR2 from the germline V gene are MDHEN and SYDVKM. CDR3 protein: CASTSQAGNIGADTQYF. The CDR3, as DNA: TGTGCCAGCACTTCCCAGGCAGGCAATATTGGCGCAGATACGCAGTATTTT.

V and J are TRBV27 and TRBJ2-7, with 7 bases fitting TRBD2. The length of the CDR3 is 14 residues. V shed 5 bases and J 5 bases; nucleotides not matched to a gene: 9. In germline, CDR1 is MNHEY, CDR2 SMNVEV (reference sequence). The CDR3 here is CASSDPGGFHEQYF. CDR3 bases: TGTGCCAGCAGTGACCCGGGGGGTTTCCACGAGCAGTACTTC.

The chain combines TRBV2 with TRBJ2-5, with unresolved D. V dropped 2 bases and J dropped 4 bases, with 14 bases sitting between them. CDR1 is SNHLY, CDR2 FYNNEI, per germline. The CDR3 is 15 residues long. The CDR3 coding sequence is TGTGCCAGCAGTGAAACGTCTCTGGAAGGAGAGACCCAGTACTTC. As protein: CASSETSLEGETQYF.

This clone was seen just once. This rearrangement joins TRBV15 to TRBJ2-1; D might be TRBD1 (6 bases). The V gene lost 1 base and the J gene lost 3 bases, with 13 bases spanning the gap. The CDR3 length is 16 residues. Germline V gene sequence: CDR1 LNHNV, CDR2 YYDKDF (reference sequence). CDR3 nucleotides: TGTGCCACCAGCAGAGGAACGGGACATGTCTACAATGAGCAGTTCTTC. Protein product: CATSRGTGHVYNEQFF.

This chain connects TRBV27 to TRBJ1-5; D is perhaps TRBD1 (5 bases). CDR3 length equals 14 residues. The germline V gene encodes CDR1 MNHEY and CDR2 SMNVEV (reference sequence). V lost 6 bases to trimming and J lost 6 bases, with 15 bases between them. CDR3 sequence: CASRAGGEGQPQHF. CDR3 bases: TGTGCCAGCAGAGCCGGGGGGGAAGGTCAGCCCCAGCATTTT.

The chain is built from TRBV15 and TRBJ2-3, with TRBD1 identical over 7 bases. The germline V gene has CDR1 LNHNV and CDR2 YYDKDF (reference sequence). This CDR3 is 14 amino acids long. V lost 7 bases and J lost 3; bases outside the gene matches: 7. CDR3 DNA sequence: TGTGCCACCACCGGACAGGTGGGGACAGATACGCAGTATTTT. The encoded protein is CATTGQVGTDTQYF.